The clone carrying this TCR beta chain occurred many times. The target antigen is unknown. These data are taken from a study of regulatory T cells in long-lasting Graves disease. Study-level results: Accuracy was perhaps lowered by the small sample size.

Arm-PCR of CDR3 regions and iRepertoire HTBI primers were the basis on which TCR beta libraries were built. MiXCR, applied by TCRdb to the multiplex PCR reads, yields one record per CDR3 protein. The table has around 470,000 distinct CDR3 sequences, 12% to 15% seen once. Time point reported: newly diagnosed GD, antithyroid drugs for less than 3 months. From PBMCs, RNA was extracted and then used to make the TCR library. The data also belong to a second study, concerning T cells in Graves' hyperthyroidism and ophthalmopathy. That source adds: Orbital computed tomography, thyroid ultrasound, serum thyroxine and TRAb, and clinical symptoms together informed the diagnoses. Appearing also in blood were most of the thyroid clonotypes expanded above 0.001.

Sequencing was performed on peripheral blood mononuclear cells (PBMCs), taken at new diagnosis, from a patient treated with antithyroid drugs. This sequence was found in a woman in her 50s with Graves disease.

This chain's CDR3 is CASRKQEGGYGYTF. CDR3 coding DNA: TGTGCCAGCAGGAAACAGGAAGGGGGGTATGGCTACACCTTC. The V and J genes are TRBV28 and TRBJ1-2; the D gene is possibly TRBD1 (6 bases). The germline V gene has CDR1 MDHEN and CDR2 SYDVKM. The CDR3 runs to 14 residues. V lost 6 bases and J 5 bases, leaving 16 bases between the germline ends.